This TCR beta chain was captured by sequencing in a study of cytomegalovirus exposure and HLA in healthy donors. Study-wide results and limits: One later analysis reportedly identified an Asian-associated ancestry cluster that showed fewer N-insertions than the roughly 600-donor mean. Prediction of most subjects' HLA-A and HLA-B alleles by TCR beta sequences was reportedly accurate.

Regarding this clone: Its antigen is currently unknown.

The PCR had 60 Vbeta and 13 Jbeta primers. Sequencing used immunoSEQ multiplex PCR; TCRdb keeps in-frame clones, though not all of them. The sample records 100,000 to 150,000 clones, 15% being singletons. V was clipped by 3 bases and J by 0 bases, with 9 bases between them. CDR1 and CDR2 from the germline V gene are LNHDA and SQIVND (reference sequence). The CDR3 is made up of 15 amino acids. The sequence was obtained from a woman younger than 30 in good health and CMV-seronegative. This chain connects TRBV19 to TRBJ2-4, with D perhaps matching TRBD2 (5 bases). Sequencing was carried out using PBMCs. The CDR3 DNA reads TGTGCCAGTAGTATGGCGGACTTAGCCAAAAACATTCAGTACTTC. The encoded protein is CASSMADLAKNIQYF.